This T cell receptor beta chain was sequenced for a study of lymphopenia after photon versus proton radiotherapy (dated by TCRdb to about 2019). With respect to the entire study: In patients with gastrointestinal tumors who developed high-grade lymphopenia, the study compared the immunological effects of photon radiation therapy with those of proton radiation therapy. The cohort included roughly 18 patients with gastrointestinal tumors who developed lymphopenia after receiving either photon or proton therapy. The study was designed to characterize how the impact on the immune system differs between the two radiation modalities.

The full study reports these points: Proton-treated patients stayed relatively stable during treatment, while photon-treated patients lost naive T cells and TCR diversity and gained effector/memory populations. The survival association was assessed only in patients who died, and the authors presented better survival with proton therapy as a possibility rather than a demonstrated result. After the lymphocyte count nadir, oligoclonal expansion, especially of CD8+ Temra cells, was observed in photon-treated repertoires, and the drop in diversity was driven by this expansion. Across the cohort, an inverse correlation was found between a larger post-nadir drop in TCR diversity and overall survival time among patients who died.

Receptor libraries were prepared by the immunoSEQ multiplex PCR assay. T cell repertoires were profiled by deep sequencing of rearranged TCR beta loci, alongside multiparametric flow cytometry. Entries here come from immuneACCESS through TCRdb and include only in-frame sequences with V and J called. Some clones fail to appear in such tables; in the studies checked, an unresolved V gene covers under half of the shortfall, and the cause of the remainder is unknown. For this sample there are some 64,000 clones; 87% appear just once. The top ten clones comprise around 13% of the sample. With regard to this clone: There is no known antigen for this receptor. Qualities for individual bases were not recorded, and no much larger clone is one base off.

The sample in question was peripheral blood, obtained from a patient treated with proton-based radiotherapy. The receptor's source is an elderly man with esophageal cancer.

The bases read TGTGCCAGCAGACCGGGACAGCCTTCAACTAATGAAAAACTGTTTTTT. The resulting protein is CASRPGQPSTNEKLFF. Recombination linked TRBV5-8 to TRBJ1-4; 7 junctional bases match TRBD1. Trimming leaves V shorter by 5 bases and J shorter by 0 bases, with the junction holding 7 bases beyond the gene matches. From the cysteine up to the phenylalanine, the CDR3 has a length of 16 residues. Just CDR3 DNA is preserved here, 48 bases in frame from base 1. In the germline V gene, CDR1 corresponds to SGHTS and CDR2 to YDEGEE. Supplemented by the reference TRBV5-8 and TRBJ1-4 proteins around the CDR3, the complete variable domain is EAGVTQSPTHLIKTRGQQATLRCSPISGHTSVYWYQQALGLGLQFLLWYDEGEERNRGNFPPRFSGRQFPNYSSELNVNALELEDSALYLCASRPGQPSTNEKLFFGSGTQLSVL.